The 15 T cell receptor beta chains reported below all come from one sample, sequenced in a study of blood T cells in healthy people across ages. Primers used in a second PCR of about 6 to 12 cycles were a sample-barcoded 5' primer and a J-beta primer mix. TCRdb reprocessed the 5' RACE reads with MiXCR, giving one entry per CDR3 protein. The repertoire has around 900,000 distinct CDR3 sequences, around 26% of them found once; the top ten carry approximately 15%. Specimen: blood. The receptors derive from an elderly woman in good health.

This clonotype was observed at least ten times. CDR3 loop: CASSLAGTSGGQETQYF. In DNA form, the CDR3 reads TGTGCCAGCAGCTTAGCAGGGACTAGCGGGGGCCAAGAGACCCAGTACTTC. This chain uses TRBV7-9 with TRBJ2-5; 14 nucleotides align to TRBD2. Unmatched junction bases numbered 1, after V lost 0 bases and J lost 1 base. The CDR3 runs to 17 residues. Germline values: CDR1 SEHNR, CDR2 FQNEAQ (reference sequence).

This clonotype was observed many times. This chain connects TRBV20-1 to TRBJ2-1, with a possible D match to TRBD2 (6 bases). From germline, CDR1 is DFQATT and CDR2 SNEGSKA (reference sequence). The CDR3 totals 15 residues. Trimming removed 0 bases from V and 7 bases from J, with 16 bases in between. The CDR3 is CSARDRGTARNEQFF. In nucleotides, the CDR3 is TGCAGTGCTAGAGATCGGGGGACCGCGCGGAATGAGCAGTTCTTC.

The CDR3 loop reads CASSFRPDRRPREKLFF. The DNA of the CDR3 is TGTGCCAGCAGTTTCAGGCCGGACAGGAGGCCGCGGGAAAAACTGTTTTTT. The V call is TRBV12-3 or TRBV12-4, the J call TRBJ1-4; 7 bases align to TRBD1. V shed 3 bases and J 8 bases; nucleotides not matched to a gene: 15. CDR3 length equals 17 residues.

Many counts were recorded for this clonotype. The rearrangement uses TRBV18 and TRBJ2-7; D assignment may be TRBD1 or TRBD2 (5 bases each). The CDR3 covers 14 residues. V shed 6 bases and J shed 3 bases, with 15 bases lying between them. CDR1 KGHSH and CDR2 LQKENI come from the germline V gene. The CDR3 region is CASSDVGTNYEQYF. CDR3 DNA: TGTGCCAGCTCCGACGTAGGGACCAACTACGAGCAGTACTTC. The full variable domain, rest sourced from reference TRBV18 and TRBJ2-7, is NAGVMQNPRHLVRRRGQEARLRCSPMKGHSHVYWYRQLPEEGLKFMVYLQKENIIDESGMPKERFSAEFPKEGPSILRIQQVVRGDSAAYFCASSDVGTNYEQYFGPGTRLTVT.

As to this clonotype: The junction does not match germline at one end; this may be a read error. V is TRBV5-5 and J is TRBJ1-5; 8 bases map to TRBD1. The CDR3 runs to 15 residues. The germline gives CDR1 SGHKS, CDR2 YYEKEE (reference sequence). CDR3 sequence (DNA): TGTGCCCGCAGCTTGGTCCAGGGGGCACGTCAGCCCCAGCATTTT. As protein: CARSLVQGARQPQHF.

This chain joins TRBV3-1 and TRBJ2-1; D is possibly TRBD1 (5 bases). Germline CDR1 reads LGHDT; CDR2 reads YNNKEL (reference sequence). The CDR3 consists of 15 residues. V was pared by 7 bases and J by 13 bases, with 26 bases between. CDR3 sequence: CASTLGRAAASDQFF. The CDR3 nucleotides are TGTGCCAGCACGTTGGGCAGGGCGGCGGCAAGTGATCAGTTCTTC.

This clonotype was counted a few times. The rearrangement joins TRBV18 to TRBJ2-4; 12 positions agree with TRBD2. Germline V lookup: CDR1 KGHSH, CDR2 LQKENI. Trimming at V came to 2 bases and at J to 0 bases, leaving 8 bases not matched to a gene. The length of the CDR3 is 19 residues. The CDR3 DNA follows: TGTGCCAGCTCACCAGCAGGACTAGCGGGGTCTTCAGCCAAAAACATTCAGTACTTC. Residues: CASSPAGLAGSSAKNIQYF.

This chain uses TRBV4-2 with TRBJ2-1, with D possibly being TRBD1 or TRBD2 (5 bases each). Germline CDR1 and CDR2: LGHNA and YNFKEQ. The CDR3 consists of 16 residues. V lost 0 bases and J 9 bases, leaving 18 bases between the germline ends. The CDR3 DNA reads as TGTGCCAGCAGCCAAGATCTAGGGCTGAGGGGCAGTGAGCAGTTCTTC. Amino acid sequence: CASSQDLGLRGSEQFF.

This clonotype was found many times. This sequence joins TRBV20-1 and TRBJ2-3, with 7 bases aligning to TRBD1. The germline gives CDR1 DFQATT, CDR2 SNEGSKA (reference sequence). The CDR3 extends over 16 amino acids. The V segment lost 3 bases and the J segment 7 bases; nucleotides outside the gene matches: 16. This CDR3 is CSARPSNRVGQNTQYF. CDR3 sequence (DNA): TGCAGTGCTAGGCCTAGTAACAGGGTGGGACAGAATACGCAGTATTTT.

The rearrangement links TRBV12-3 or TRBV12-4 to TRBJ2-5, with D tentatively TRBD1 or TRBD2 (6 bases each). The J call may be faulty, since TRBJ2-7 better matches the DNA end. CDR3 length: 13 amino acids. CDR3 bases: TGTGCCAGTAGTGCGGGACAACATTACGAGCAGTACTTC. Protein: CASSAGQHYEQYF.

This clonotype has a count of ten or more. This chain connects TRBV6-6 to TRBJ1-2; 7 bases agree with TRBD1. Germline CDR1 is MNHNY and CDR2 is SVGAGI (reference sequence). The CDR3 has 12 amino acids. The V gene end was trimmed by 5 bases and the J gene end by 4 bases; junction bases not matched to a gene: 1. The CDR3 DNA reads TGTGCCAGCAGTCGGGACAGCTATGGCTACACCTTC. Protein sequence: CASSRDSYGYTF.

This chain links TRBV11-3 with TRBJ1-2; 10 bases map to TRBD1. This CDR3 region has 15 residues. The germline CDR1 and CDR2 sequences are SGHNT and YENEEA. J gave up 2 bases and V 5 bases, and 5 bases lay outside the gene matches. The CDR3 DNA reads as TGTGCCAGCAGCCTTGGACAGGGGGAGAACTATGGCTACACCTTC. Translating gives CASSLGQGENYGYTF.

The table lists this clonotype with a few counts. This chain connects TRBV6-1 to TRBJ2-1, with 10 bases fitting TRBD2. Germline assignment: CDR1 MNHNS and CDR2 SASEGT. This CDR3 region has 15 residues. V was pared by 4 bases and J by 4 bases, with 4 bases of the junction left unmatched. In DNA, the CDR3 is TGTGCCAGCAGTGCGGTAGCGGGGGGTTACAATGAGCAGTTCTTC. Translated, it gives CASSAVAGGYNEQFF.

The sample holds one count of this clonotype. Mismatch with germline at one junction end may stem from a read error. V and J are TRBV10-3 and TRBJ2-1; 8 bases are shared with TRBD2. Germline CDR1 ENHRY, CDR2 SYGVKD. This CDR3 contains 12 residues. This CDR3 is CAAGGTYNGQFF. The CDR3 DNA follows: TGTGCCGCGGGGGGAACCTACAATGGGCAGTTCTTC.

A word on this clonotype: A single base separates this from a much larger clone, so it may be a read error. The CDR3 DNA reads TGTGTCACTCGAGGGGAGGGGTCAAACACAGATACGCAGTATTTT. Translation: CVTRGEGSNTDTQYF. The chain is built from TRBV7-2 and TRBJ2-3; 7 nucleotides line up with TRBD2. The CDR3 contains 15 residues. Germline V gives CDR1 SGHTA, CDR2 FQGNSA.